Detailed here is one TCR beta chain. Libraries were prepared by immunoSEQ multiplex PCR; TCRdb keeps only in-frame clonotypes and omits some of them. This sample has 60,000 to 80,000 clones, with around nine tenths found just once. The CDR3 totals 15 residues. Per the germline V gene, CDR1 is LNHDA and CDR2 is SQIVND (reference sequence). V shed 2 bases and J shed 2 bases, with 12 bases lying between them. This sample is part of a study of technical replicates of blood from a handful of donors. The sequenced material came from PBMCs. The clonotype was recovered from a human donor in good health. Some clones in this sample may be carry-over from other donors' samples. The chain is built from TRBV19 and TRBJ1-2, with D uncertain. Here the CDR3 DNA reads TGTGCCAGTAGTATATCTCCGACTGAGAACTATGGCTACACCTTC. The encoded protein is CASSISPTENYGYTF.